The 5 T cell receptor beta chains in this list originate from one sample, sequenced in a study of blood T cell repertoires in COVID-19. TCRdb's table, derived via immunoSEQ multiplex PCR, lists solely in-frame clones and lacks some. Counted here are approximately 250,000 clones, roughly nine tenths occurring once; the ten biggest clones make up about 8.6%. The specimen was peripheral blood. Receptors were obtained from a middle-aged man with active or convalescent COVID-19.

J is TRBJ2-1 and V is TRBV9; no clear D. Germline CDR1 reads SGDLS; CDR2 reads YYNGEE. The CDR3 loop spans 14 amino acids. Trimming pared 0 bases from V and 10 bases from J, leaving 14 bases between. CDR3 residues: CASSVGHGVEEQFF. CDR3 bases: TGTGCCAGCAGCGTAGGACACGGTGTAGAGGAGCAGTTCTTC.

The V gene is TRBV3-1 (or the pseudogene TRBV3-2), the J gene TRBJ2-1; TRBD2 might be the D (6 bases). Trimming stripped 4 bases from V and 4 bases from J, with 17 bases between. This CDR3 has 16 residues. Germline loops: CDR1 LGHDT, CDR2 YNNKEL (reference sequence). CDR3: CASSPPPGLTYNEQFF. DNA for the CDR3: TGTGCCAGCAGCCCCCCCCCGGGACTTACTTACAATGAGCAGTTCTTC.

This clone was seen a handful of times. The CDR3 is CASSIRGRGYGYTF. In DNA, the CDR3 is TGTGCCAGTAGTATTCGCGGTAGGGGATATGGCTACACCTTC. The rearrangement links TRBV19 to TRBJ1-2, with a tentative D call TRBD1 (5 bases). Deletions cut 3 bases from V and 5 bases from J, with 13 bases between. Per the germline V gene, CDR1 is LNHDA and CDR2 is SQIVND (reference sequence). This CDR3 spans 14 amino acids.

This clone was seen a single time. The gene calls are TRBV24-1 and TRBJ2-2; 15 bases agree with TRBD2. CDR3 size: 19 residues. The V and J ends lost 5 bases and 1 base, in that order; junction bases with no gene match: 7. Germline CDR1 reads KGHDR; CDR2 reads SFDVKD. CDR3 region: CATSVDMGLAGGNTGELFF. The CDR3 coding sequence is TGTGCCACCAGTGTCGACATGGGACTAGCGGGGGGGAACACCGGGGAGCTGTTTTTT.

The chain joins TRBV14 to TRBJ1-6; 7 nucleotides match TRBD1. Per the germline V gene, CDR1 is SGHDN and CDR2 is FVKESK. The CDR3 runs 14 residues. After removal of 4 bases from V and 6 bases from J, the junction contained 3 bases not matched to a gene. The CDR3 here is CASSRAGGNSPLHF. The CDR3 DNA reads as TGTGCCAGCAGCCGGGCAGGGGGTAATTCACCCCTCCACTTT.